This T cell receptor (beta chain) was captured in a study of shared clonotypes between healthy human individuals. Evenly divided among several immunoSEQ plates was the genomic DNA of each subset. Generated by immunoSEQ multiplex PCR, the TCRdb table keeps only in-frame clones and is missing some. The sample contains approximately 1,000,000 clones, approximately 75% of which appear only once. Notes on this clone: No antigen is known for it.

Memory CD4+ cells were the fraction left after CD45RA+ naive selection. Looked up from germline, CDR1 is GTSNPN and CDR2 is SVGIG (reference sequence). The CDR3 has 14 amino acids. Trimming removed 4 bases from V and 0 bases from J, with 10 bases in between. General observations from the study: Inspection by rarefaction showed sorted-subset sequencing to be incomplete despite large depth. Only blood was sampled; tissue repertoires likely differ.

This clonotype originated in a man aged 18-30 years in good health. Some clones in this sample may be carry-over from other donors' samples. The sample comprised memory CD4+ T cells from PBMCs. Regarding subset: CD45RA-negative fraction. The chain carries TRBV30 and TRBJ1-5; weak D call: TRBD1 (6 bases). CDR3 bases: TGTGCCTGGAACCAGGGGAATAGCAATCAGCCCCAGCATTTT. Protein: CAWNQGNSNQPQHF.